The T cell receptor beta chain described here comes from a study of beta chain features in type 1 diabetes. Study-wide results and caveats: Sequencing the cDNA could make cells with high TCR expression show up more than they should. Patients with Type 1 diabetes showed moderately but significantly shorter TCRB CDR3s in all four CD4+ subsets.

Expressed TCRB transcripts were sequenced after all isolated RNA was converted to cDNA. Produced via immunoSEQ multiplex PCR; TCRdb's table is partial and in-frame only. The repertoire holds about 700,000 clones, with 13% as singletons. Concerning this clone: As yet, its antigen is unknown.

Sorting of CD4+ naive, central memory, regulatory and stem cell-like memory cells was performed via CD45RO/CCR7/CD25/CD127/CD95/CD27. Once sorted, every population was more than 98% pure. V was clipped by 4 bases and J by 0 bases, with 15 bases between them. CDR3 length: 16 residues. Germline CDR1 is GTSNPN and CDR2 is SVGIG (reference sequence). The clonotype originates from a man between 18 and 29 years old with type 1 diabetes. The source material was naive CD4+ T cells from blood. This chain joins TRBV30 and TRBJ1-4, with TRBD1 as a possible D gene (5 bases). This chain's CDR3 is CAWTHQEQATNEKLFF. The CDR3 nucleotides are TGTGCCTGGACCCATCAAGAACAGGCAACTAATGAAAAACTGTTTTTT.